These 10 T cell receptor beta chains were sequenced from one sample in a study of response to subunit inactivated influenza vaccine. TCRdb re-called the RT-PCR reads through MiXCR, storing one row per CDR3 protein. Counted here are around 650,000 distinct CDR3 sequences, 15% to 17% occurring once; the ten biggest clones make up 11%. Material: PBMCs from blood, obtained approximately 13 days after vaccination. The receptors derive from a man aged 45-65 years who received an inactivated influenza vaccine.

V gene TRBV7-9 combines with J gene TRBJ2-1; D not resolved. Germline V gene lookup returns CDR1 SEHNR and CDR2 FQNEAQ (reference sequence). This CDR3 has 12 amino acids. Trimming removed 5 bases from V and 8 bases from J, with 10 bases in between. CDR3 DNA: TGTGCCAGCAGCCACATAGGCCATGAGCAGTTCTTC. Translation: CASSHIGHEQFF.

This clonotype has more than one count but fewer than ten. The chain recombines TRBV12-3 or TRBV12-4 with TRBJ2-7; D unresolved. The CDR3 is 12 residues long. Trimming cost V 6 bases and J 7 bases, with 13 bases left between them. The CDR3 spells CASSLDISEQYF. The CDR3 DNA follows: TGTGCCAGCAGCCTTGACATCTCAGAGCAGTACTTC.

This clonotype was observed a few times. V gene TRBV6-5 combines with J gene TRBJ1-1; TRBD1 matches 9 bases. Germline CDR1 is MNHEY and CDR2 is SVGAGI. This CDR3 region has 14 residues. V trimming: 7 bases; J trimming: 11 bases; junction bases outside the gene matches: 14. The DNA for the CDR3 is TGTGCCAGCAACTACTTGGGACAGGGTCGGAGTGCTTTCTTT. Translating gives CASNYLGQGRSAFF.

Only a few counts were recorded for this clonotype. The chain joins TRBV6-2 or TRBV6-3 to TRBJ2-1, with TRBD1 identical over 7 bases. The CDR3 has 15 amino acids. The trim removed 7 bases at V and 2 bases at J, leaving 8 bases unmatched. Germline CDR1 reads MNHEY; CDR2 reads SVGEGT. The CDR3 coding sequence is TGTGCCAGCAAAGAAAGACAGGGAACCTACAATGAGCAGTTCTTC. Protein sequence: CASKERQGTYNEQFF.

The chain links TRBV7-2 to TRBJ2-1; weak D call: TRBD1 (7 bases). There are 15 residues in the CDR3. CDR1 is SGHTA and CDR2 is FQGNSA in the germline V gene. With 1 base removed from V and 5 bases from J, the gap between germline ends came to 12 bases. CDR3 region: CASSLGGDRNNEQFF. The DNA for the CDR3 is TGTGCCAGCAGCTTAGGGGGGGACAGAAACAATGAGCAGTTCTTC.

This clonotype was recorded many times. The chain joins TRBV5-1 to TRBJ2-3, with D perhaps TRBD2 (6 bases). This CDR3 spans 14 amino acids. V was trimmed by 2 bases and J by 3 bases, leaving 10 bases between them. CDR1 and CDR2 (germline): SGHRS, YFSETQ. CDR3 loop: CASSFAGRTDTQYF. As DNA, the CDR3 is TGCGCCAGCAGCTTTGCGGGACGGACAGATACGCAGTATTTT.

This clonotype was counted ten times or more. This sequence joins TRBV12-3 or TRBV12-4 and TRBJ2-5, with D hard to call. This CDR3 spans 12 amino acids. V lost 6 bases and J lost 4, with 9 bases in between. The CDR3 region is CASRIRRETQYF. The DNA of the CDR3 is TGTGCCAGCAGAATTCGCCGAGAGACCCAGTACTTC.

This clonotype was observed a few times. DNA of the CDR3: TGTGCCAGCACCAAAAGCCTTTACGAGCAGTACTTC. This translates into CASTKSLYEQYF. The rearrangement links TRBV12-3 or TRBV12-4 to TRBJ2-7, with D hard to call. Between the trimmed V and J ends, which lost 7 bases and 4 bases, there was a span of 11 bases. This CDR3 spans 12 amino acids.

The chain has TRBV7-8 and TRBJ2-7; D is perhaps TRBD1 (6 bases). Germline CDR1 is SGHVS and CDR2 is FQNEAQ. V was shortened by 3 bases and J by 2 bases, with 14 bases between the two germline ends. The CDR3 is 15 residues long. DNA of the CDR3: TGTGCCAGCAGCTTGGAGAGGGGGTCGGCCTACGAGCAGTACTTC. This encodes CASSLERGSAYEQYF.

The chain uses TRBV12-3 or TRBV12-4 and TRBJ1-6; maybe TRBD1 (5 bases). Trimming cost V 3 bases and J 7 bases, with 10 bases left between them. The length of the CDR3 is 14 residues. The CDR3 here is CASSFPGTNSPLHF. CDR3 nucleotide sequence: TGTGCCAGCAGTTTTCCGGGGACGAATTCACCCCTCCACTTT.